The 2 T cell receptor beta chains reported below all come from one sample, sequenced in a study of T cells in Graves' hyperthyroidism and ophthalmopathy. From RNA transcripts, TCR beta CDR3 regions were amplified. The HTBI primer set was used in a first-round RT-PCR of the TCR CDR3. TCRdb redid the calling of the multiplex PCR reads with MiXCR, one entry per CDR3 protein. In the table there are 750,000 to 900,000 distinct CDR3 sequences, about two fifths of which are singletons. Sequencing was carried out using blood. Receptors originate from a man between 18 and 29 years old with Graves' hyperthyroidism.

There are a few counts of this clonotype. This sequence joins TRBV20-1 and TRBJ2-7; 7 bases line up with TRBD1. Per germline, CDR1 DFQATT and CDR2 SNEGSKA (reference sequence). The CDR3 is 12 amino acids. J gave up 6 bases and V 7 bases, and 9 bases lay outside the gene matches. Written as DNA, the CDR3 is TGCAGTGTTTACCCGCAGGGGGTCGAGCAGTACTTC. Protein: CSVYPQGVEQYF.

The chain couples TRBV29-1 to TRBJ2-2, with 9 bases fitting TRBD1. J lost 4 bases, V lost 4 bases, and 4 bases had no gene match. The CDR3 is 14 residues long. The V gene's germline CDR1 is SQVTM and CDR2 ANQGSEA. This CDR3 reads CSVAGQGPTGELFF. CDR3 bases: TGCAGCGTTGCGGGACAGGGACCCACCGGGGAGCTGTTTTTT.